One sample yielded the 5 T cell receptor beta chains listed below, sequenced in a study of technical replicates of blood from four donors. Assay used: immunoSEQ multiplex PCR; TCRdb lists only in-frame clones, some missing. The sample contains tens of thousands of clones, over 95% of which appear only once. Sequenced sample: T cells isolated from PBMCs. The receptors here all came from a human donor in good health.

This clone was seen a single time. The CDR3 coding sequence is TGTGCCAGCAGTGTGACAGCCTCCTACGAGCAGTACTTC. Amino acids: CASSVTASYEQYF. The genes are TRBV2 and TRBJ2-7; a weak D match, TRBD1 (5 bases). Germline values: CDR1 SNHLY, CDR2 FYNNEI. The CDR3 sequence is 13 residues long. Trimming pared 4 bases from V and 0 bases from J, leaving 7 bases between.

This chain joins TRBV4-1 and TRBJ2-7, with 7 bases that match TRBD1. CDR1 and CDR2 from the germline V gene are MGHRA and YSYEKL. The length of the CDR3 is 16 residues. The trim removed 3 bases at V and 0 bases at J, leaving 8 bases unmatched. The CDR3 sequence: CASSHDGQADSYEQYF. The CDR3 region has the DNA TGCGCCAGCAGCCATGACGGACAGGCCGACTCCTACGAGCAGTACTTC.

In DNA form, the CDR3 reads TGTGCCAGCAGGGGAGGGACTAGCGGCTACGAGCAGTACTTC. Translated: CASRGGTSGYEQYF. The chain combines TRBV13 with TRBJ2-7, with 11 nucleotides matching TRBD2. The V gene end was trimmed by 6 bases and the J gene end by 3 bases; junction bases not matched to a gene: 4. This CDR3 comprises 14 residues. Germline-derived CDR1 and CDR2 are PRHDT and FYEKMQ (reference sequence).

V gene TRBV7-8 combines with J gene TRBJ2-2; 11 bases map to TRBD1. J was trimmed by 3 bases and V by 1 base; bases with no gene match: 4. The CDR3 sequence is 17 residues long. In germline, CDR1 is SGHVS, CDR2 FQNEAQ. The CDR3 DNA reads TGTGCCAGCAGCTTAGAGGGACAGGGGGTGGACACCGGGGAGCTGTTTTTT. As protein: CASSLEGQGVDTGELFF.

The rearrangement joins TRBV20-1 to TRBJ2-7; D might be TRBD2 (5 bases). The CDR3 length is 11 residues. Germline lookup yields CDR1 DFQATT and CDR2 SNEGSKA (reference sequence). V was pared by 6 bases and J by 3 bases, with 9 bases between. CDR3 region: CSALADYEQYF. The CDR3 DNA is TGCAGTGCCCTAGCTGACTACGAGCAGTACTTC.